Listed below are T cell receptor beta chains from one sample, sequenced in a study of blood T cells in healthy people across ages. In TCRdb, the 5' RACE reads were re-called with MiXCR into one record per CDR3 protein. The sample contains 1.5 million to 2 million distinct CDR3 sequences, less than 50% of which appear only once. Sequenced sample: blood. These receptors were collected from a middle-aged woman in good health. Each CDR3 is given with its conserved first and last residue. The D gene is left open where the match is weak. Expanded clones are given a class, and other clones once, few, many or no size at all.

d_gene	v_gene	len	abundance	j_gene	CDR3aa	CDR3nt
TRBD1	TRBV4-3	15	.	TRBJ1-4	CASSPQGTGDEKLFF	TGCGCCAGCAGCCCCCAGGGGACAGGGGATGAAAAACTGTTTTTT
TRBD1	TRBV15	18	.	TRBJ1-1	CATSRHGTGFRSGTEAFF	TGTGCCACCAGCAGACACGGGACAGGGTTTCGGTCGGGCACTGAAGCTTTCTTT
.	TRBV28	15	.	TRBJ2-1	CASKSLYELFNEQFF	TGTGCCAGCAAATCCCTATATGAATTATTCAATGAGCAGTTCTTC
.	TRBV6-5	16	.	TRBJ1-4	CASSLARARNTEKLFF	TGTGCCAGCAGTCTAGCCAGGGCCCGCAACACGGAAAAACTGTTTTTT
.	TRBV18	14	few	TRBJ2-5	CASSPDTIQETQYF	TGTGCCAGCTCACCCGACACGATTCAAGAGACCCAGTACTTC
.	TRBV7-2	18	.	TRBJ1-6	CASSLWRTTWGKDSPLHF	TGTGCCAGCAGCTTATGGAGGACCACCTGGGGGAAAGATTCACCCCTCCACTTT
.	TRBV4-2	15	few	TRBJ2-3	CASSQEWGPSDTQYF	TGTGCCAGCAGCCAAGAGTGGGGGCCGTCGGATACGCAGTATTTT
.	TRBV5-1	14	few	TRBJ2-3	CASSQGGIGDTQYF	TGCGCCAGCAGCCAAGGGGGGATTGGAGATACGCAGTATTTT
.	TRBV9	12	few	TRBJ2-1	CASSVDFDEQFF	TGTGCCAGCAGCGTAGACTTTGATGAGCAGTTCTTC
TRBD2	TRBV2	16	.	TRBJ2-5	CASSEGASGYQETQYF	TGTGCCAGCAGTGAAGGTGCTAGCGGATACCAAGAGACCCAGTACTTC
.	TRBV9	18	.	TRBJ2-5	CASSVEGHRDGPQETQYF	TGTGCCAGCAGCGTTGAGGGCCACAGGGATGGGCCCCAAGAGACCCAGTACTTC
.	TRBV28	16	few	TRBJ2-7	CASSSLDGSSPYEQYF	TGTGCCAGCAGTTCCCTGGACGGGTCATCCCCCTACGAGCAGTACTTC
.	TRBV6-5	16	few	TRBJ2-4	CASSYGRPTAKNIQYF	TGTGCCAGCAGTTACGGCAGGCCAACAGCCAAAAACATTCAGTACTTC
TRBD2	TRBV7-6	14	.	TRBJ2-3	CASSLGLRNGGQYF	TGTGCCAGCAGCTTGGGACTACGGAACGGGGGGCAGTATTTT
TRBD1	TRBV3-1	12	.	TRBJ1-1	CASSRRDRGTFF	TGTGCCAGCAGTCGACGGGACAGGGGGACTTTCTTT
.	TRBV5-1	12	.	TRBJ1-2	CAGSLETYGYTF	TGCGCCGGCAGCTTGGAGACCTATGGCTACACCTTC
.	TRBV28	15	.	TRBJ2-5	CASSSKQDGRETQYF	TGTGCCAGCAGTTCAAAACAGGATGGGAGGGAGACCCAGTACTTC
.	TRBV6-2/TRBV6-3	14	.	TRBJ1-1	CASRFRVANTEAFF	TGTGCCAGCAGATTCAGGGTGGCGAACACTGAAGCTTTCTTT
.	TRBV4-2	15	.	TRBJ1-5	CASGHSRDVTQPQHF	TGTGCCAGCGGTCACTCCAGGGACGTCACCCAGCCCCAGCATTTT
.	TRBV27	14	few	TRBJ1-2	CASGKTRGHYGYTF	TGTGCCAGCGGCAAGACCCGGGGTCACTATGGCTACACCTTC
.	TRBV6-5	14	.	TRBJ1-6	CASSPFPLNSPLHF	TGTGCCAGCAGTCCCTTTCCCCTTAATTCACCCCTCCACTTT
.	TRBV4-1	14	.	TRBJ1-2	CASSPNGQHYGYTF	TGCGCCAGCAGCCCGAACGGACAACATTATGGCTACACCTTC
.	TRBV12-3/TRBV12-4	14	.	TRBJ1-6	CASSLRRYNSPLHF	TGTGCCAGCAGTTTAAGGAGGTATAATTCACCCCTCCACTTT
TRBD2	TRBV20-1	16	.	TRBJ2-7	CSTEFSGGSSYNEQYF	TGCAGTACTGAATTTAGCGGGGGGAGCTCCTACAATGAGCAGTACTTC
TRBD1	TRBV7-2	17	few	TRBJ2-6	CASSSKLQGAGANVLTF	TGTGCCAGCAGCTCGAAATTACAGGGGGCTGGGGCCAACGTCCTGACTTTC
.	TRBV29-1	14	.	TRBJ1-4	CSASKTGANEKLFF	TGCAGCGCCTCGAAGACTGGGGCTAATGAAAAACTGTTTTTT